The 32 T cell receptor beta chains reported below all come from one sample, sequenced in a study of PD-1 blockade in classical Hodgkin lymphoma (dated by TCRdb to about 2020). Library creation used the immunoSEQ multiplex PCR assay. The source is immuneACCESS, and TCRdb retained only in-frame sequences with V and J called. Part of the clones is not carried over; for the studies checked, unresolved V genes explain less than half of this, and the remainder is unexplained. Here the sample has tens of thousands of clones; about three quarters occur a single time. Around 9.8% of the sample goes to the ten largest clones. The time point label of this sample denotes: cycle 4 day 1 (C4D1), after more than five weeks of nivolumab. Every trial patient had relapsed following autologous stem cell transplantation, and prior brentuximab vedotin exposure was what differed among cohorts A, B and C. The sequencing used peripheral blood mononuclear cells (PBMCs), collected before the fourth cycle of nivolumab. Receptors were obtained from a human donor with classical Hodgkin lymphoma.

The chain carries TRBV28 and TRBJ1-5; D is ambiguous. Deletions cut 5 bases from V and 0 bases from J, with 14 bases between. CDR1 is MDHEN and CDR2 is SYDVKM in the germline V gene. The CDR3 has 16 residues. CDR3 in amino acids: CASSIFGLYSNQPQHF. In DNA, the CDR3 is TGTGCCAGCAGTATTTTTGGGCTTTATAGCAATCAGCCCCAGCATTTT.

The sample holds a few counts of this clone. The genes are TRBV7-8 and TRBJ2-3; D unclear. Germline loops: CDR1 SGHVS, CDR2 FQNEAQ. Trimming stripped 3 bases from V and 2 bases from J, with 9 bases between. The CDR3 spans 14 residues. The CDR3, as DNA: TGTGCCAGCAGCTTGGGAATCCACACAGATACGCAGTATTTT. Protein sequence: CASSLGIHTDTQYF.

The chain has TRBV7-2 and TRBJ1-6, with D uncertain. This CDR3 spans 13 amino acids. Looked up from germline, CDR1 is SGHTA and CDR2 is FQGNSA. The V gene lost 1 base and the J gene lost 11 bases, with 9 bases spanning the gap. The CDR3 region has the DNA TGTGCCAGCAGCTTAGGTTCCCAGGCACCCCTCCACTTT. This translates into CASSLGSQAPLHF. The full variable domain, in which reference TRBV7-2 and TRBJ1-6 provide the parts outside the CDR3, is GAGVSQSPSNKVTEKGKDVELRCDPISGHTALYWYRQSLGQGLEFLIYFQGNSAPDKSGLPSDRFSAERTGGSVSTLTIQRTQQEDSAVYLCASSLGSQAPLHFGNGTRLTVT.

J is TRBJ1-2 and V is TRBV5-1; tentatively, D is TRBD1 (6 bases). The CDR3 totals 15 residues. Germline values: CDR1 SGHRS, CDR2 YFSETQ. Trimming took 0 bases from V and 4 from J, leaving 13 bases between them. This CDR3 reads CASSLEVGGAYGYTF. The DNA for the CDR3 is TGCGCCAGCAGCTTGGAGGTAGGGGGGGCCTATGGCTACACCTTC.

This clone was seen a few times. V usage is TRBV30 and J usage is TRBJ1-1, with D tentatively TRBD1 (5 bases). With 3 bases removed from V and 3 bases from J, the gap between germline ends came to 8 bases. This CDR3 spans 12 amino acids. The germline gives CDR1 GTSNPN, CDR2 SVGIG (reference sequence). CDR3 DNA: TGTGCCTGGAGCAGACAGTACACTGAAGCTTTCTTT. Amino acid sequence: CAWSRQYTEAFF.

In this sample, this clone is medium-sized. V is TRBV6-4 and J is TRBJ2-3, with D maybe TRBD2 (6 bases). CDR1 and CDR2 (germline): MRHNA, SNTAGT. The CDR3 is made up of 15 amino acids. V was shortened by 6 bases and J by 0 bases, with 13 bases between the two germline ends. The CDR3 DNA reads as TGTGCCAGCAGCCCAGCCGGGGGAAGCACAGATACGCAGTATTTT. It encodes CASSPAGGSTDTQYF.

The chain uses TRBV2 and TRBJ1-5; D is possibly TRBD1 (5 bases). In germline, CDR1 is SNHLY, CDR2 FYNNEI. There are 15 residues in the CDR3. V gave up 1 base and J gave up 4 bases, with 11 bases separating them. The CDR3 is CASSEEGQGNQPQHF. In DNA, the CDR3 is TGTGCCAGCAGTGAAGAGGGGCAGGGAAATCAGCCCCAGCATTTT.

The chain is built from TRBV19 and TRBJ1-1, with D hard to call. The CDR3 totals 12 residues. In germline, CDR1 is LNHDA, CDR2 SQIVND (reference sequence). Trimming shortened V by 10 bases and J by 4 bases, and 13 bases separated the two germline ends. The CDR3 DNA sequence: TGTGCCATTCCAAAGCGGAGCACTGAAGCTTTCTTT. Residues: CAIPKRSTEAFF.

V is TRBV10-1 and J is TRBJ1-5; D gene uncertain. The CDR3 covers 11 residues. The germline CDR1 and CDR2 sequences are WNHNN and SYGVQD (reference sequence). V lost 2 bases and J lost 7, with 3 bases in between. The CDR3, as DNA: TGCGCCAGCAGTGAGGGGCAGCCCCAGCATTTT. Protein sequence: CASSEGQPQHF.

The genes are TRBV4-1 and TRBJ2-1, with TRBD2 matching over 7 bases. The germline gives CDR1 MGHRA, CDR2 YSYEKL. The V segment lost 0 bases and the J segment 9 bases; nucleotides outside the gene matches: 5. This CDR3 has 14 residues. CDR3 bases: TGCGCCAGCAGCCAAGAGATGGCTAGCGGTGAGCAGTTCTTC. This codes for CASSQEMASGEQFF.

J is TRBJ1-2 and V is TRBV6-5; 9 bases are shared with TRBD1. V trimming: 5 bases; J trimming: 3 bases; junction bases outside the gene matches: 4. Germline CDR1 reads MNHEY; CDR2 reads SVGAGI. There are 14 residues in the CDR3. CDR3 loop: CASSHRGPDYGYTF. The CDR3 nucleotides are TGTGCCAGCAGTCACAGGGGGCCTGACTATGGCTACACCTTC.

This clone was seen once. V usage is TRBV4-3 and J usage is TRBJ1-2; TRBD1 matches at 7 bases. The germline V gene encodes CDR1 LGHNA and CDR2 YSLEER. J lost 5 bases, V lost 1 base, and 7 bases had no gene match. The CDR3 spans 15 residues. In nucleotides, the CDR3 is TGCGCCAGCAGCCAAGTTGACAGGGCGGGGTATGGCTACACCTTC. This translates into CASSQVDRAGYGYTF.

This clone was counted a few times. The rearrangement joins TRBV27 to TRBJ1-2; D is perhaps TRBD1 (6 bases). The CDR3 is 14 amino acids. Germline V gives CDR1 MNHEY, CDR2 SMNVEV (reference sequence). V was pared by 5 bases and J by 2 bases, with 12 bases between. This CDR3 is CASSPKGGNYGYTF. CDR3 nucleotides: TGTGCCAGCAGTCCCAAGGGGGGGAACTATGGCTACACCTTC.

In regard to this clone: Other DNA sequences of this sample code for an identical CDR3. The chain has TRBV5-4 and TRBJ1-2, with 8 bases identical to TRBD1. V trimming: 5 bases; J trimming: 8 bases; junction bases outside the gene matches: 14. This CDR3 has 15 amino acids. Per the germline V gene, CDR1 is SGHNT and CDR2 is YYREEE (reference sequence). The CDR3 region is CASRNAGTGSYGYTF. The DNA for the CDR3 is TGTGCCAGCAGAAATGCGGGGACAGGAAGCTACGGCTACACCTTC.

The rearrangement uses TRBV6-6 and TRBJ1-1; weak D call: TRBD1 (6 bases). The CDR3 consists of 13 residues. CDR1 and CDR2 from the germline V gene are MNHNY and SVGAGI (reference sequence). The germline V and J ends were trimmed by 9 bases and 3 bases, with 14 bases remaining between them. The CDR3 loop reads CASKGGRDTEAFF. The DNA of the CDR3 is TGTGCCAGTAAGGGGGGAAGGGACACTGAAGCTTTCTTT.

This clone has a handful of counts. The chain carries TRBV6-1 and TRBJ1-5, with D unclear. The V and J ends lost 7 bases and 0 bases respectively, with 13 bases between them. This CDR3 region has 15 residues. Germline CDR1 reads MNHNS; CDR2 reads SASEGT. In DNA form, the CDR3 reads TGTGCCAGCACCCTGTCTGGGGATAGCAATCAGCCCCAGCATTTT. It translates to CASTLSGDSNQPQHF.

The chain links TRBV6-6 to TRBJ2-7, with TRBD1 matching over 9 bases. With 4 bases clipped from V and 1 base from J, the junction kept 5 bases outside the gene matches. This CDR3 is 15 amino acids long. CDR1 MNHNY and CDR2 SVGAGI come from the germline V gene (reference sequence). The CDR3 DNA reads TGTGCCAGCAGTTTACAGGGGGCCGCATCCTACGAGCAGTACTTC. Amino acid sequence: CASSLQGAASYEQYF.

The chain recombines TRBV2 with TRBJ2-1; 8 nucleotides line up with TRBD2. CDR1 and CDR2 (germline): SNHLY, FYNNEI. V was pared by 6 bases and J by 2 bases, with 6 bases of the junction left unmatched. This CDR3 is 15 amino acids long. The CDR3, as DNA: TGTGCCAGCAGGGCCGGGACTAGTGCCTACAATGAGCAGTTCTTC. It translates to CASRAGTSAYNEQFF.

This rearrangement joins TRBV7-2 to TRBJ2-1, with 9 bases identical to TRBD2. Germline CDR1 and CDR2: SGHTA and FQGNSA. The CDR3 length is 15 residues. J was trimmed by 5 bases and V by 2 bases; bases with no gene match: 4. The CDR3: CASSLRPSGDNEQFF. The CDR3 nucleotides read TGTGCCAGCAGCTTAAGGCCTAGCGGGGACAATGAGCAGTTCTTC.

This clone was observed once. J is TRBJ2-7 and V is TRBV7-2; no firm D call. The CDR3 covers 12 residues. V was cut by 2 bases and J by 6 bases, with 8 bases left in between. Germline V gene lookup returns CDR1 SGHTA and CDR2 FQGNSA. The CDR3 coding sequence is TGTGCCAGCAGCTTAAATAGAGTCGAGCAGTACTTC. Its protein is CASSLNRVEQYF.

The CDR3 DNA reads as TGTGCCAGCAGGACCTCTGGTGAGCGGTATGGCTACACCTTC. Protein: CASRTSGERYGYTF. This chain links TRBV6-5 with TRBJ1-2, with D uncertain. The CDR3 contains 14 residues. Germline loops: CDR1 MNHEY, CDR2 SVGAGI. Trimming cost V 6 bases and J 5 bases, with 16 bases left between them.

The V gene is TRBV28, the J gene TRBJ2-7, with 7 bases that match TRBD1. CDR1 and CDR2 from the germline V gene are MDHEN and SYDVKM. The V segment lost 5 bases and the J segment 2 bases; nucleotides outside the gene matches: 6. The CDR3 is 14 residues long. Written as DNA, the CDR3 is TGTGCCAGCAGTCCTGGGACAGTAACCTACGAGCAGTACTTC. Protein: CASSPGTVTYEQYF.

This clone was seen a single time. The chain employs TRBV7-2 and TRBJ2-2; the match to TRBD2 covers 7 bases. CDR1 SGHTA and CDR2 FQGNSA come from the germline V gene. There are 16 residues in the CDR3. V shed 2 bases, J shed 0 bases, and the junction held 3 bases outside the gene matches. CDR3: CASSLLAEPNTGELFF. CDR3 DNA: TGTGCCAGCAGCTTACTAGCGGAACCGAACACCGGGGAGCTGTTTTTT.

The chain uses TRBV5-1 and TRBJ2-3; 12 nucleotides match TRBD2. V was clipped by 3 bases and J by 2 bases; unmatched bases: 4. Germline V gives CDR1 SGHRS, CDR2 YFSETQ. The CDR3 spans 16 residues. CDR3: CASSSGLAGITDTQYF. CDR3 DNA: TGCGCCAGCAGCTCCGGACTAGCGGGGATCACAGATACGCAGTATTTT.

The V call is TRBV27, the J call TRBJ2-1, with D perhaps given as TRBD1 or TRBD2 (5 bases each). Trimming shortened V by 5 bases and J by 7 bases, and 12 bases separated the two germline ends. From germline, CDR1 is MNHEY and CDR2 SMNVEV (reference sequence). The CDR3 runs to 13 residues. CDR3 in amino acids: CASSISGRNEQFF. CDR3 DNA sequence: TGTGCCAGCAGTATTTCAGGGAGAAATGAGCAGTTCTTC.

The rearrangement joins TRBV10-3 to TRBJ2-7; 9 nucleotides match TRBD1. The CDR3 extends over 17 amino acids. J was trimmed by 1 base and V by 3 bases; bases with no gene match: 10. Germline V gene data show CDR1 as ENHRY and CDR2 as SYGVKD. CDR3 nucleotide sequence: TGTGCCATCAGTGAAAAATCTAAGGACAGGGGATCCTACGAGCAGTACTTC. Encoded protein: CAISEKSKDRGSYEQYF.

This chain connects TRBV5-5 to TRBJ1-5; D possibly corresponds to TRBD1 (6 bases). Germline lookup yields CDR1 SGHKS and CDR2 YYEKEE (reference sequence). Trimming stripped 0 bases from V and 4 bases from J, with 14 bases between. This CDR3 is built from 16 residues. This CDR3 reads CASSLGGGARNQPQHF. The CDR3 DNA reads TGTGCCAGCAGCTTGGGTGGGGGCGCGAGAAATCAGCCCCAGCATTTT.

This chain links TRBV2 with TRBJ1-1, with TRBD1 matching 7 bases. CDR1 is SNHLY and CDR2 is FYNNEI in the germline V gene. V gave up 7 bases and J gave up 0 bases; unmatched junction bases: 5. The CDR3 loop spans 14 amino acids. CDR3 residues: CASTTGQLNTEAFF. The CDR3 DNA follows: TGTGCCAGCACAACGGGACAGCTGAACACTGAAGCTTTCTTT.

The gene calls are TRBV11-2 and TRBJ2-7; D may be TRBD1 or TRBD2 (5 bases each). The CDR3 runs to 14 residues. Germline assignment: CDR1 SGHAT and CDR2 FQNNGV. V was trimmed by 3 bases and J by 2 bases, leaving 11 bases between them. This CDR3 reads CASSFGTYTYEQYF. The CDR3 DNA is TGTGCCAGCAGCTTCGGGACGTATACCTACGAGCAGTACTTC.

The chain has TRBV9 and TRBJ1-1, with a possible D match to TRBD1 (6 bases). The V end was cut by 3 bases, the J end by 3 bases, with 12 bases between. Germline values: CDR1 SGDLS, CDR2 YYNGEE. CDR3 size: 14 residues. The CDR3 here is CASSAQGRDTEAFF. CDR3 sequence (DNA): TGTGCCAGCAGCGCGCAGGGGCGGGACACTGAAGCTTTCTTT.

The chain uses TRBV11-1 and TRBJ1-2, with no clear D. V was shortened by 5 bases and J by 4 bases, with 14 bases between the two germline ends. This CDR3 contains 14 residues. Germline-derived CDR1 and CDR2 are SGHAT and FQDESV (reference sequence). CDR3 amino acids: CASSPAGTIYGYTF. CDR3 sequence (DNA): TGTGCCAGCAGCCCCGCTGGCACGATCTATGGCTACACCTTC.

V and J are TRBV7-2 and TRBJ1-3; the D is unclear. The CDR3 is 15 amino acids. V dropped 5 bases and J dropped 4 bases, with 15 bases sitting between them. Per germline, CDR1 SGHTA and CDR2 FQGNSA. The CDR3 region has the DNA TGTGCCAGCAGCCCCTCCTCAGGCGGCGGAAACACCATATATTTT. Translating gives CASSPSSGGGNTIYF.